The 15 T cell receptor beta chains below all came from one sample that was sequenced in a study of blood T cell repertoires in COVID-19. Here immunoSEQ multiplex PCR was the method, and the copy in TCRdb shows in-frame clones only, minus some. Here the sample spans about 60,000 clones, 88% being singletons. Material for sequencing was peripheral blood. These receptors were taken from a man between 60 and 75 years old with acute or convalescent COVID-19.

The CDR3 spells CATSFSGGGREGEQFF. CDR3 DNA sequence: TGTGCCACCAGTTTCTCAGGGGGTGGTCGGGAGGGTGAGCAGTTCTTC. This chain joins TRBV24-1 and TRBJ2-1, with D possibly matching TRBD2 (8 bases). V was shortened by 6 bases and J by 9 bases, with 23 bases between the two germline ends. Germline CDR1 and CDR2: KGHDR and SFDVKD. The CDR3 is 16 amino acids.

The genes are TRBV9 and TRBJ2-2; 11 bases fit TRBD2. Germline CDR1 reads SGDLS; CDR2 reads YYNGEE. There are 16 residues in the CDR3. J gave up 7 bases and V 4 bases, and 9 bases lay outside the gene matches. The CDR3 sequence is CASSPSGTSGIGELFF. CDR3 nucleotides: TGTGCCAGCAGCCCTTCCGGGACTAGCGGCATCGGGGAGCTGTTTTTT.

The rearrangement links TRBV28 to TRBJ1-1; the D is unclear. Germline CDR1 and CDR2: MDHEN and SYDVKM. V lost 3 bases and J 4 bases, leaving 15 bases between the germline ends. CDR3 length: 15 residues. This CDR3 reads CASSFSGTSGTEAFF. In DNA, the CDR3 is TGTGCCAGCAGTTTCAGCGGTACCTCGGGCACTGAAGCTTTCTTT.

This clone appeared once. The chain combines TRBV4-2 with TRBJ2-1; possibly TRBD1 for D (5 bases). The V gene's germline CDR1 is LGHNA and CDR2 YNFKEQ. This CDR3 contains 16 residues. Trimming took 3 bases from V and 6 from J, leaving 18 bases between them. The CDR3 here is CASSQAESPGPNEQFF. As DNA, the CDR3 is TGTGCCAGCAGCCAGGCGGAATCCCCAGGGCCCAATGAGCAGTTCTTC.

The chain has TRBV3-1 (or the pseudogene TRBV3-2) and TRBJ1-1, with TRBD1 as a possible D gene (5 bases). Germline V gene sequence: CDR1 LGHDT, CDR2 YNNKEL (reference sequence). V gave up 3 bases and J gave up 4 bases, with 12 bases separating them. CDR3 length: 14 residues. The CDR3 is CASSQAGLFTEAFF. DNA for the CDR3: TGTGCCAGCAGCCAGGCGGGGCTGTTCACTGAAGCTTTCTTT.

Here the CDR3 reads CASSLVLSGANVLTF. The DNA of the CDR3 is TGTGCCAGCAGCTTGGTTCTCTCTGGGGCCAACGTCCTGACTTTC. The chain joins TRBV5-5 to TRBJ2-6; D remains unclear. V dropped 0 bases and J dropped 0 bases, with 4 bases sitting between them. CDR1 SGHKS and CDR2 YYEKEE come from the germline V gene (reference sequence). The length of the CDR3 is 15 residues.

The chain is built from TRBV7-9 and TRBJ2-3; TRBD2 matches 8 bases. CDR1 and CDR2 from the germline V gene are SEHNR and FQNEAQ (reference sequence). Losses at the gene ends were 5 bases for V and 5 bases for J; bases not matched to a gene: 6. The length of the CDR3 is 14 residues. CDR3 loop: CASSAWTSLDTQYF. The CDR3 DNA sequence: TGTGCCAGCAGCGCTTGGACTAGCTTAGATACGCAGTATTTT.

The chain couples TRBV28 to TRBJ2-5; D possibly corresponds to TRBD2 (6 bases). Germline loops: CDR1 MDHEN, CDR2 SYDVKM. This CDR3 contains 16 residues. The V end was cut by 5 bases, the J end by 1 base, with 17 bases between. The CDR3 DNA reads as TGTGCCAGCAGTGGCCCACTAGCAAGTCGCCAAGAGACCCAGTACTTC. Translated: CASSGPLASRQETQYF.

The chain uses TRBV18 and TRBJ1-2; 7 positions match TRBD1. The junction had 7 bases not matched to a gene; V was cut back by 2 bases and J by 4 bases. Germline lookup yields CDR1 KGHSH and CDR2 LQKENI. The CDR3 has 15 residues. DNA of the CDR3: TGTGCCAGCTCACCAGACAGGGTCTGGGCCTATGGCTACACCTTC. Translating gives CASSPDRVWAYGYTF.

This clone was seen a single time. This chain uses TRBV6-5 with TRBJ2-3; D is possibly TRBD1 (6 bases). The CDR3 totals 15 residues. V was clipped by 6 bases and J by 8 bases, with 21 bases between them. CDR1 and CDR2 (germline): MNHEY, SVGAGI. The CDR3 loop reads CASRQSGTRPVTQYF. Here the CDR3 DNA reads TGTGCCAGCAGGCAATCCGGGACAAGACCGGTTACGCAGTATTTT.

The chain has TRBV7-8 and TRBJ1-2, with D possibly TRBD1 on 5 matching bases. Germline values: CDR1 SGHVS, CDR2 FQNEAQ. V was cut by 5 bases and J by 6 bases, with 19 bases left in between. This CDR3 has 15 residues. CDR3 coding DNA: TGTGCCAGCAGCCCGAGGTCAGGGATGGGAAATGGCTACACCTTC. Translation gives CASSPRSGMGNGYTF.

The chain employs TRBV5-1 and TRBJ2-7, with TRBD2 identical over 14 bases. J gave up 0 bases and V 4 bases, and 15 bases lay outside the gene matches. This CDR3 region has 20 residues. CDR1 and CDR2 from the germline V gene are SGHRS and YFSETQ. CDR3 region: CASSEGTFGLAGGGSYEQYF. The CDR3 DNA reads TGCGCCAGCAGCGAGGGGACTTTCGGACTAGCGGGGGGTGGCTCCTACGAGCAGTACTTC.

This chain links TRBV5-1 with TRBJ2-5; a possible D gene is TRBD2 (6 bases). The V end was cut by 5 bases, the J end by 5 bases, with 13 bases between. The germline CDR1 and CDR2 sequences are SGHRS and YFSETQ. The CDR3 length is 13 residues. Here the CDR3 DNA reads TGCGCCAGCAGTTCCGGGAGTGGGGAGACCCAGTACTTC. Its protein product is CASSSGSGETQYF. Full variable domain (outside the CDR3, taken from reference TRBV5-1 and TRBJ2-5): KAGVTQTPRYLIKTRGQQVTLSCSPISGHRSVSWYQQTPGQGLQFLFEYFSETQRNKGNFPGRFSGRQFSNSRSEMNVSTLELGDSALYLCASSSGSGETQYFGPGTRLLVL.

The rearrangement links TRBV21-1 to TRBJ2-7; TRBD1, the table's D call, lacks a check against the DNA. TRBV21-1 is flagged as a pseudogene. There are 16 residues in the CDR3. Written as DNA, the CDR3 is TGTGCCAGCAGCAAAGGGGGCAAGGGCCTTTCGGGCGAGCAGTACTTC. It encodes CASSKGGKGLSGEQYF.

The chain employs TRBV9 and TRBJ2-1, with D unclear. Germline V gene sequence: CDR1 SGDLS, CDR2 YYNGEE. Between the trimmed V and J ends, which lost 0 bases and 5 bases, there was a span of 6 bases. CDR3 length: 13 residues. This CDR3 reads CASSVGPNNEQFF. The CDR3 DNA reads as TGTGCCAGCAGCGTAGGTCCTAACAATGAGCAGTTCTTC.